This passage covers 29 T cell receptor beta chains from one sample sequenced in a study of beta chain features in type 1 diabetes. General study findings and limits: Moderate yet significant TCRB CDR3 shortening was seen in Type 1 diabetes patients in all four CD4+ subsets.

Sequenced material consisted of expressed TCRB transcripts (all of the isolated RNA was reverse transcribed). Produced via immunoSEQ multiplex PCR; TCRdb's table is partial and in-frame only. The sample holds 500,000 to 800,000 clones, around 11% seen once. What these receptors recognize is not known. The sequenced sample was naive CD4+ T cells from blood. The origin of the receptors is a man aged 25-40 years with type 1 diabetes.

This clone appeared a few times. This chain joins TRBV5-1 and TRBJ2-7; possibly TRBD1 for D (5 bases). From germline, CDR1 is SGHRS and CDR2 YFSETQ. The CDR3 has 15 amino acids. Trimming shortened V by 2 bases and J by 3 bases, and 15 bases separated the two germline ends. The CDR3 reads CASSLRQGLHYEQYF. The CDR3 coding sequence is TGCGCCAGCAGCTTAAGGCAGGGTCTACACTACGAGCAGTACTTC.

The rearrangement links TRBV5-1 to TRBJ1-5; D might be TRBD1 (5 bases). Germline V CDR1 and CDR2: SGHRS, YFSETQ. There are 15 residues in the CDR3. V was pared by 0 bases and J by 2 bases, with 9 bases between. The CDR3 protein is CASSLAAGGNQPQHF. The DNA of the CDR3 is TGCGCCAGCAGCTTGGCGGCGGGGGGCAATCAGCCCCAGCATTTT.

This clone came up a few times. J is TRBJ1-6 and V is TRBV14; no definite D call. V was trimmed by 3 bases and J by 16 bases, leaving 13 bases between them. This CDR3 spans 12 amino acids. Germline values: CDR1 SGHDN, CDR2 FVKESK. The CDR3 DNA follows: TGTGCCAGCAGCCAGACACTCCCTCCTCTCCACTTT. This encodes CASSQTLPPLHF.

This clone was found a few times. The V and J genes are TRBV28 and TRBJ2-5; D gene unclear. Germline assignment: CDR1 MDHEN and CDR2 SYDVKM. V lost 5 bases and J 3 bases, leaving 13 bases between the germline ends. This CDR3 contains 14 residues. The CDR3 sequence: CASSPNSIKETQYF. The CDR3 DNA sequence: TGTGCCAGCAGTCCAAATTCGATAAAAGAGACCCAGTACTTC.

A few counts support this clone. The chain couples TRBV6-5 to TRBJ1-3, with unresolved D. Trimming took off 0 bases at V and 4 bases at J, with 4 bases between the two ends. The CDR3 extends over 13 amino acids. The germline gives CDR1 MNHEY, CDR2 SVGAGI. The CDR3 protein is CASSYSFGNTIYF. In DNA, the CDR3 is TGTGCCAGCAGTTACTCGTTCGGAAACACCATATATTTT.

The chain's CDR3 is CASSISKRGAYEQYF. The CDR3 nucleotides are TGTGCCAGTAGTATCTCGAAGCGGGGGGCCTACGAGCAGTACTTC. The chain combines TRBV19 with TRBJ2-7, with 9 nucleotides matching TRBD2. Germline assignment: CDR1 LNHDA and CDR2 SQIVND (reference sequence). The V segment lost 3 bases and the J segment 2 bases; nucleotides outside the gene matches: 5. This CDR3 region has 15 residues.

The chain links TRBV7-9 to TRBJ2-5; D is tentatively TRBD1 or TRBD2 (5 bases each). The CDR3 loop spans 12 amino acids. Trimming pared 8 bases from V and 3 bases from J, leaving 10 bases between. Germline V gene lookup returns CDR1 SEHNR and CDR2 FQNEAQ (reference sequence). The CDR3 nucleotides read TGTGCCAGCGCGAGGGGAAAAGAGACCCAGTACTTC. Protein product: CASARGKETQYF.

In DNA form, the CDR3 reads TGTGCCAGCAGCGTTGACCCAGACAGGGCCTACAATGAGCAGTTCTTC. This sequence encodes CASSVDPDRAYNEQFF. The chain is built from TRBV9 and TRBJ2-1, with 7 positions matching TRBD1. Trimming removed 2 bases from V and 2 bases from J; junction bases left unmatched: 7. The length of the CDR3 is 16 residues. Germline V lookup: CDR1 SGDLS, CDR2 YYNGEE. The whole variable domain, remainder taken from reference TRBV9 and TRBJ2-1, is DSGVTQTPKHLITATGQRVTLRCSPRSGDLSVYWYQQSLDQGLQFLIQYYNGEERAKGNILERFSAQQFPDLHSELNLSSLELGDSALYFCASSVDPDRAYNEQFFGPGTRLTVL.

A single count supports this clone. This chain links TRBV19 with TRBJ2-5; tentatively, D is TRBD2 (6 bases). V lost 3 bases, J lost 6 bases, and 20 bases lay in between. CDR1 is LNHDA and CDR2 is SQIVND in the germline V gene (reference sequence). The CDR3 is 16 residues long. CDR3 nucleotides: TGTGCCAGTAGTATGGGCCCCTCACGGGACTCTAAGACCCAGTACTTC. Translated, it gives CASSMGPSRDSKTQYF.

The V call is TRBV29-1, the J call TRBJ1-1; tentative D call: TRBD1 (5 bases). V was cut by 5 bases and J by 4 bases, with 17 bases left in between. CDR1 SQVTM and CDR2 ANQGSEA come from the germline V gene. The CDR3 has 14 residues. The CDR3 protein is CSVNLGTAATEAFF. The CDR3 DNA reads TGCAGCGTTAATCTCGGGACGGCGGCCACTGAAGCTTTCTTT.

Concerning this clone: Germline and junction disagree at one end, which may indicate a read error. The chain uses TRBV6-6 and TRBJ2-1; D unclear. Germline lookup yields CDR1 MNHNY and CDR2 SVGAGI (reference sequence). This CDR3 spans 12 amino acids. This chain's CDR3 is CASSYSWHEQFF. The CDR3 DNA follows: TGTGCCAGCAGTTACTCTTGGCATGAACAGTTCTTC.

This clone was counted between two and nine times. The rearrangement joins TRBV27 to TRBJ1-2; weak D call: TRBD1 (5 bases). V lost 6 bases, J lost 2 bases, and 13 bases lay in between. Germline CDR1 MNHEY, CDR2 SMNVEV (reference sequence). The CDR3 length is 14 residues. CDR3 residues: CASSLKTDNYGYTF. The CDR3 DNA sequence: TGTGCCAGCAGCCTGAAGACAGACAACTATGGCTACACCTTC.

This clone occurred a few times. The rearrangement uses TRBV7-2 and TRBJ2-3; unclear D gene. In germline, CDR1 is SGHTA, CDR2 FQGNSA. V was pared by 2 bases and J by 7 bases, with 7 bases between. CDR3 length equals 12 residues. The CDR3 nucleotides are TGTGCCAGCAGCTTACCCGAAAATACGCAGTATTTT. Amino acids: CASSLPENTQYF.

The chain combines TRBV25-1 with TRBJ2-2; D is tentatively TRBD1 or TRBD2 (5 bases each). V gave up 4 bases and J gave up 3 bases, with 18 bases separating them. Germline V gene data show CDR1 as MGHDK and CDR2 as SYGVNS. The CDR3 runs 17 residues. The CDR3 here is CASSAASGTGYTGELFF. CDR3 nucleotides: TGTGCCAGCAGTGCAGCATCCGGGACGGGCTACACCGGGGAGCTGTTTTTT.

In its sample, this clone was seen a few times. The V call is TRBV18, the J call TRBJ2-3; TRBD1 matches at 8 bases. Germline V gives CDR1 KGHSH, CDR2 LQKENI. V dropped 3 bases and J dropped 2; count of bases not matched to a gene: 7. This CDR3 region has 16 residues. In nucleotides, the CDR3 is TGTGCCAGCTCACCTGGCCAGGGGGCGAACACAGATACGCAGTATTTT. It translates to CASSPGQGANTDTQYF. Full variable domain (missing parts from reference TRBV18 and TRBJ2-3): NAGVMQNPRHLVRRRGQEARLRCSPMKGHSHVYWYRQLPEEGLKFMVYLQKENIIDESGMPKERFSAEFPKEGPSILRIQQVVRGDSAAYFCASSPGQGANTDTQYFGPGTRLTVL.

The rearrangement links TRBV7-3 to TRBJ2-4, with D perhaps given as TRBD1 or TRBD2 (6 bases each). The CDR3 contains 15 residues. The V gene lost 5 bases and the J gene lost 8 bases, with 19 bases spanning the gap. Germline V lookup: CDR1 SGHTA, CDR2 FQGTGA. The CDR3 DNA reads TGTGCCAGCAGCCCGGGACAACCCGGGAGATACATTCAGTACTTC. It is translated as CASSPGQPGRYIQYF.

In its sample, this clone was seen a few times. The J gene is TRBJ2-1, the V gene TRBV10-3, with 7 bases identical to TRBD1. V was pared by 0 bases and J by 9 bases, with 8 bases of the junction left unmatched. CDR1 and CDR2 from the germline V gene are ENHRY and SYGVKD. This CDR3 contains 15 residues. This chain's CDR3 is CAISESPTGNGEQFF. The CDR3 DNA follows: TGTGCCATCAGTGAGTCGCCGACAGGGAATGGTGAGCAGTTCTTC.

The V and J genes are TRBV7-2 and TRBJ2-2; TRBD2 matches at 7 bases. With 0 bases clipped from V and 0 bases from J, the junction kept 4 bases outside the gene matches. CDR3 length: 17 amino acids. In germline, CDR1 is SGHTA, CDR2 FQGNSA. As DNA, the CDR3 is TGTGCCAGCAGCTTAGCCTTACTAGCGTCGAACACCGGGGAGCTGTTTTTT. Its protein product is CASSLALLASNTGELFF.

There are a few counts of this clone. CDR3 coding DNA: TGCGCCAGCAGTGCCGGCGGGGGGGATACGCAGTATTTT. Its protein is CASSAGGGDTQYF. J is TRBJ2-3 and V is TRBV10-2; 8 bases agree with TRBD2. The germline V gene encodes CDR1 WSHSY and CDR2 SAAADI. The CDR3 is 13 amino acids. V shed 4 bases and J 6 bases; nucleotides not matched to a gene: 3.

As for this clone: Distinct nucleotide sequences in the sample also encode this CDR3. The CDR3 loop reads CASSIGTANTEAFF. The DNA for the CDR3 is TGCGCCAGCAGCATAGGGACCGCGAACACTGAAGCTTTCTTT. The V call is TRBV5-1, the J call TRBJ1-1, with D tentatively TRBD1 (5 bases). Germline V gene sequence: CDR1 SGHRS, CDR2 YFSETQ. The CDR3 sequence is 14 residues long. The germline V and J ends were trimmed by 4 bases and 1 base, with 11 bases remaining between them.

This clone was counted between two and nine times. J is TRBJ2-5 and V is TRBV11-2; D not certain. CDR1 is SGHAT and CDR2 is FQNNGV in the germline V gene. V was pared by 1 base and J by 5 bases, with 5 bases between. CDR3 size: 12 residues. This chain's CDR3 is CASSLGLETQYF. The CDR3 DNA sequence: TGTGCCAGCAGCTTAGGGTTGGAGACCCAGTACTTC.

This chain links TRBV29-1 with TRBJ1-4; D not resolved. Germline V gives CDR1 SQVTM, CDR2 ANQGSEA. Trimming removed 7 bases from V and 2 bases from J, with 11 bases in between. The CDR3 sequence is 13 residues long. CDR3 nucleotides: TGCAGCGCCGAACCGGGGACTAATGAAAAACTGTTTTTT. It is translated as CSAEPGTNEKLFF.

The DNA of the CDR3 is TGCGCCAGCAGCCTAGAACTGGGACTAGCGGGTGAGCAGTACTTC. This encodes CASSLELGLAGEQYF. The V and J genes are TRBV4-1 and TRBJ2-7, with TRBD2 identical over 12 bases. Germline V gives CDR1 MGHRA, CDR2 YSYEKL. V lost 4 bases, J lost 7 bases, and 8 bases stayed unmatched. The CDR3 is made up of 15 amino acids.

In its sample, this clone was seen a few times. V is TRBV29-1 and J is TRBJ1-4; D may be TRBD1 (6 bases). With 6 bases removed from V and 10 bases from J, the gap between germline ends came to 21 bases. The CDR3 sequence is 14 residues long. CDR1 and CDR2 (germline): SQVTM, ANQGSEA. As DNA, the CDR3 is TGCAGCGTCTCACTACAGGGCCTAGTTGGAAAACTGTTTTTT. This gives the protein CSVSLQGLVGKLFF.

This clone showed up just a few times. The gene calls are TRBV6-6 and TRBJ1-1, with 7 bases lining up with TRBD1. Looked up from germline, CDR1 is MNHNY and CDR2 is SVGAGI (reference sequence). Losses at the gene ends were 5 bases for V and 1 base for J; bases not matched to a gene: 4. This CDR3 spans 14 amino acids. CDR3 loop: CASSRQGRNTEAFF. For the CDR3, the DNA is TGTGCCAGCAGTAGACAGGGAAGGAACACTGAAGCTTTCTTT.

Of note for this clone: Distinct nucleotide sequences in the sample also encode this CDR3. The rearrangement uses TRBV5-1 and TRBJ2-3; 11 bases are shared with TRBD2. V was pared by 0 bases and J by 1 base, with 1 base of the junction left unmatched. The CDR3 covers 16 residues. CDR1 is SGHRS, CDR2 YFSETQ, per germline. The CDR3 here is CASSLATSGGTDTQYF. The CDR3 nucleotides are TGCGCCAGCAGCTTGGCGACTAGCGGGGGCACAGATACGCAGTATTTT.

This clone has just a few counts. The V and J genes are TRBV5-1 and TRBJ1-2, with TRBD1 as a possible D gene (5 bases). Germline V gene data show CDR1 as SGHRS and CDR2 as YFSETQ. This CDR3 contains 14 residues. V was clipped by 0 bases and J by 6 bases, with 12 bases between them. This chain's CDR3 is CASSLDSLGDGYTF. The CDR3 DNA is TGCGCCAGCAGCTTGGATTCTTTAGGGGATGGCTACACCTTC.

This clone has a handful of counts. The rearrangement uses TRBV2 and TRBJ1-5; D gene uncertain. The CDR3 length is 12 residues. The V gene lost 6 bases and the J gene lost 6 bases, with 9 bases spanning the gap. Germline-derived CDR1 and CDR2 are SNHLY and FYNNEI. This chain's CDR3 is CASSSSGQPQHF. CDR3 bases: TGTGCCAGCAGCTCGAGCGGTCAGCCCCAGCATTTT.

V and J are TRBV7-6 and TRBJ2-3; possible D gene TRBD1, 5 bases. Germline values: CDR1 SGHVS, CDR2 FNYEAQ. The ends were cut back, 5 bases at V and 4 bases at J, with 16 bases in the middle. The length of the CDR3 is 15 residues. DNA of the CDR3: TGTGCCAGCAGCCCCAGACAGAAGCCTTCAGATACGCAGTATTTT. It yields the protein CASSPRQKPSDTQYF.